The rows below give T cell receptor beta chains drawn from one sample of a study of shared clonotypes between healthy human individuals. Using immunoSEQ multiplex PCR, the repertoire was profiled, and TCRdb retains in-frame clones only, with some absent. In the table there are over 2 million clones, 95% of which are singletons. Sample: naive CD4+ T cells sorted from blood. The source of these receptors is a young man in good health. CDR3s leave out the opening cysteine and the closing phenylalanine or tryptophan.

v_call | cdr3_aa
TRBV19 | ASSTHGSLPYEQY
TRBV5-1 | ASRQGTGGSGELF
TRBV25-1 | ASSDFPGSSTDTQY
TRBV6-6 | ASSLGLASFQETQY
TRBV6-5 | ASSYRRINSPLH
TRBV12-5 | ASGLVRGSYGYT
TRBV6-1 | ASTPRGGEVAF
TRBV6-6 | ASSYFAGLSLGYT
TRBV6-1 | ASKSAGSGGNEQF
TRBV30 | AWSPLGLGNQPQH
TRBV28 | ASSLGQGVIGNQPQH
TRBV7-9 | ASSLGMPHEQY
TRBV29-1 | SVGSGSSYEQY
TRBV18 | ASSPGQTSSYGYT
TRBV10-3 | AISQGNQETQY
TRBV7-2 | ASSLVQGAGEQY
TRBV27 | ASRATSGKSNEQF
TRBV18 | ASSQRDFNSPLH
TRBV5-8 | ASSLEGRSGNTIY
TRBV2 | ASSPSHLEQF
TRBV25-1 | ASSGSTDTQY
TRBV11-1 | ASSLEYEQY
TRBV7-3 | ASSLTAQSNTGELF
TRBV11-2 | ASSSIRDRTYEQY
TRBV29-1 | SVARDSDNYGYT
TRBV7-9 | ASSPGQILPSGYT
TRBV10-1 | ASSDSRRDRVKNEQY
TRBV7-2 | ASSLDRGDNSPLH
TRBV14 | ASSPLIGGRTYNEQF
TRBV4-3 | ASSQSPRLAGGPNEQF
TRBV6-5 | ASSYSGHYNQPQH
TRBV6-6 | ASSSTGYLPDTQY
TRBV29-1 | SLRATGEETQY
TRBV5-6 | ASSLERAYEQY
TRBV6-1 | ASSQGADTQY
TRBV10-3 | ATAFYNEQF
TRBV5-1 | ASSLDYRGETQY
TRBV28 | ASSTGTETYEQY
TRBV27 | ASSATSLWDQPQH
TRBV7-9 | ASSLHPIYEQY
TRBV28 | ASSPGQGRQPQH
TRBV30 | AWSGVGRTPLH
TRBV21-1 | ASSKGRDRDSNQPQH
TRBV6-1 | ASSDQGQLSTDTQY
TRBV5-8 | ASSFVGPYEQY
TRBV10-3 | AIKGLADEQY
TRBV28 | ASRGTGKSIYYGYT
TRBV7-2 | ASSLQGLTYEQY
TRBV19 | ASSTGQGGTYEQY
TRBV2 | ASTSWQMNTEAF
TRBV9 | ASSVGAGTTDTQY
TRBV9 | ASSRGDSGNTIY
TRBV7-3 | ASSSDRGLKPEAF
TRBV5-4 | ASSLGFGGTDTQY
TRBV5-1 | ASSLATSGRAGPDTQY
TRBV27 | ASSPRTGQPQH